One and the same sample provided the 20 T cell receptor beta chains below, sequenced in a study of neurological immune-mediated disorders. TCRdb analysed the 5' RACE reads with MiXCR anew, one entry per CDR3 protein. The table shows 45,000 to 60,000 distinct CDR3 sequences, with around 2.3% occurring only once. Sequencing used PBMCs. These receptor sequences come from a man in his fifties or sixties with multiple sclerosis.

Ten or more counts support this clonotype. The chain combines TRBV20-1 with TRBJ2-5; the match to TRBD2 covers 9 bases. This CDR3 has 16 amino acids. Germline CDR1 is DFQATT and CDR2 is SNEGSKA (reference sequence). V lost 0 bases and J lost 1; bases outside the gene matches: 6. The CDR3 DNA reads TGCAGTGCTAGAGATGCAGCGGGGGGCGTCCAAGAGACCCAGTACTTC. It specifies CSARDAAGGVQETQYF.

This clonotype was observed many times. This chain joins TRBV12-3 or TRBV12-4 and TRBJ2-5, with D possibly matching TRBD1 (5 bases). The CDR3 extends over 15 amino acids. V lost 5 bases and J lost 5, with 18 bases in between. The CDR3 sequence: CASSPGPRAMETQYF. CDR3 in DNA: TGTGCCAGCAGTCCAGGGCCAAGGGCAATGGAGACCCAGTACTTC.

Many counts were recorded for this clonotype. V is TRBV3-2 and J is TRBJ1-5; the table's D gene call, TRBD1, was not cross checked with the DNA. TRBV3-2 is termed a pseudogene. CDR3 length: 13 amino acids. The CDR3 coding sequence is TGTGCCAGCAGCCTGGGGGCGGTTCAGCCCCAGCATTTT. This codes for CASSLGAVQPQHF.

In this sample, this clonotype turned up many times. This chain uses TRBV6-1 with TRBJ2-6; the D gene is possibly TRBD1 (5 bases). Deletions cut 2 bases from V and 3 bases from J, with 8 bases between. CDR1 and CDR2 (germline): MNHNS, SASEGT. The CDR3 length is 15 residues. This chain's CDR3 is CASSESRVGANVLTF. CDR3 sequence (DNA): TGTGCCAGCAGTGAATCCAGGGTTGGGGCCAACGTCCTGACTTTC.

This clonotype was observed at least ten times. The rearrangement joins TRBV4-3 to TRBJ2-2; D gene unclear. CDR1 is LGHNA and CDR2 is YSLEER in the germline V gene. This CDR3 has 14 residues. V was clipped by 0 bases and J by 7 bases, with 9 bases between them. This CDR3 is CASSQDHFFGELFF. Here the CDR3 DNA reads TGCGCCAGCAGCCAAGACCACTTTTTCGGGGAGCTGTTTTTT.

This clonotype was found many times. V and J are TRBV5-1 and TRBJ2-7, with D perhaps TRBD1 (5 bases). Trimming removed 0 bases from V and 1 base from J, with 11 bases in between. This CDR3 region has 15 residues. The germline V gene has CDR1 SGHRS and CDR2 YFSETQ. CDR3 in DNA: TGCGCCAGCAGCTTGGAAGGGGCGAGGTCCTACGAGCAGTACTTC. Its translation is CASSLEGARSYEQYF.

On this clonotype: The conserved closing phenylalanine or tryptophan is absent in this CDR3, likely reflecting a read error. The chain has TRBV7-2 and TRBJ2-7; D remains unclear. CDR3 size: 14 residues. V lost 6 bases, J lost 2 bases, and 14 bases lay in between. Germline V gene data show CDR1 as SGHTA and CDR2 as FQGNSA. The CDR3 nucleotides read TGTGCCAGCAGTCAGAGGCCCAGAACCTACGAGCAGTACATC. This gives the protein CASSQRPRTYEQYI.

There are many counts of this clonotype. The V and J genes are TRBV9 and TRBJ2-7, with D unresolved. The CDR3 loop spans 15 amino acids. Trimming cost V 0 bases and J 0 bases, with 10 bases left between them. The V gene's germline CDR1 is SGDLS and CDR2 YYNGEE. For the CDR3, the DNA is TGTGCCAGCAGCGTAGGGACGGCCGCCTCCTACGAGCAGTACTTC. Its protein product is CASSVGTAASYEQYF.

This clonotype was counted at least ten times. V gene TRBV6-2 or TRBV6-3 combines with J gene TRBJ1-1; TRBD1 might be the D (5 bases). Germline assignment: CDR1 MNHEY and CDR2 SVGEGT. The CDR3 consists of 12 residues. The ends were cut back, 5 bases at V and 10 bases at J, with 14 bases in the middle. In DNA form, the CDR3 reads TGTGCCAGCAGTCTTCAGACAGATCGAGCTTTCTTT. This gives the protein CASSLQTDRAFF.

This clonotype was counted many times. The DNA of the CDR3 is TGCAGTGCTATCGGCCTAGCGGGGGGACAGGGTGAGCAGTTCTTC. This translates into CSAIGLAGGQGEQFF. The chain couples TRBV20-1 to TRBJ2-1; TRBD2 agrees at 11 bases. The trim removed 4 bases at V and 9 bases at J, leaving 11 bases unmatched. Germline loops: CDR1 DFQATT, CDR2 SNEGSKA (reference sequence). This CDR3 is 15 amino acids long.

This clonotype was picked up many times. The CDR3 here is CASSIRQGSWFF. The CDR3 bases are TGTGCCAGCAGTATTCGACAGGGAAGTTGGTTCTTC. This chain uses TRBV12-3 or TRBV12-4 with TRBJ2-1; TRBD1 matches 7 bases. The CDR3 is 12 residues long. J gave up 15 bases and V 5 bases, and 10 bases lay outside the gene matches.

This clonotype was detected ten times or more. The CDR3 DNA is TGTGCCAGCAGTACAGGGGCGGTCTATGGCTACACCTTC. This encodes CASSTGAVYGYTF. The rearrangement joins TRBV6-6 to TRBJ1-2; TRBD1 agrees at 7 bases. There are 13 residues in the CDR3. Germline V lookup: CDR1 MNHNY, CDR2 SVGAGI (reference sequence). Trimming cost V 5 bases and J 4 bases; bases outside gene matches: 4.

This clonotype is medium-sized by share. V usage is TRBV5-1 and J usage is TRBJ2-3; D unclear. This CDR3 comprises 15 residues. Germline V gene lookup returns CDR1 SGHRS and CDR2 YFSETQ. V lost 0 bases and J 1 base, leaving 9 bases between the germline ends. The CDR3 nucleotides are TGCGCCAGCAGCTTGGCAGGCCTCCGCACAGATACGCAGTATTTT. Protein sequence: CASSLAGLRTDTQYF. The whole variable domain, remainder taken from reference TRBV5-1 and TRBJ2-3, is KAGVTQTPRYLIKTRGQQVTLSCSPISGHRSVSWYQQTPGQGLQFLFEYFSETQRNKGNFPGRFSGRQFSNSRSEMNVSTLELGDSALYLCASSLAGLRTDTQYFGPGTRLTVL.

The table lists this clonotype with many counts. The chain uses TRBV20-1 and TRBJ2-3; 14 positions match TRBD2. This CDR3 spans 17 amino acids. With V trimmed by 4 bases and J by 2 bases, 8 bases remained unmatched. CDR1 and CDR2 from the germline V gene are DFQATT and SNEGSKA (reference sequence). The CDR3 loop reads CSANPGLAGALTDTQYF. CDR3 nucleotides: TGCAGTGCTAACCCGGGACTAGCGGGGGCCCTCACAGATACGCAGTATTTT.

Ten or more counts support this clonotype. The chain couples TRBV7-2 to TRBJ2-2, with a tentative D call TRBD1 (6 bases). The V end lost 6 bases, the J end lost 0 bases, and 11 bases lay between the germline ends. The CDR3 runs 15 residues. CDR1 SGHTA and CDR2 FQGNSA come from the germline V gene. CDR3 residues: CASRPDRTNTGELFF. The DNA for the CDR3 is TGTGCCAGCAGACCCGACAGGACGAACACCGGGGAGCTGTTTTTT.

This clonotype was seen ten or more times. The rearrangement joins TRBV12-3 or TRBV12-4 to TRBJ2-7; D may be TRBD1 (5 bases). CDR3 length: 13 amino acids. The V and J ends lost 6 bases and 7 bases respectively, with 16 bases between them. The CDR3 loop reads CASSSSVKGEQYF. The DNA for the CDR3 is TGTGCCAGCAGCAGTTCTGTGAAGGGGGAGCAGTACTTC.

This clonotype was seen repeatedly, ten times or more. V and J are TRBV7-9 and TRBJ2-1, with D maybe TRBD2 (6 bases). The CDR3 loop spans 16 amino acids. Germline V lookup: CDR1 SEHNR, CDR2 FQNEAQ (reference sequence). The germline V and J ends were trimmed by 5 bases and 0 bases, with 14 bases remaining between them. CDR3: CASSAQEGRSYNEQFF. The CDR3 nucleotides read TGTGCCAGCAGCGCGCAGGAGGGACGCTCCTACAATGAGCAGTTCTTC.

Turning to this clonotype: A much larger clonotype is one base distant, so this may be a read error. The chain couples TRBV7-2 to TRBJ2-7; 8 bases align to TRBD2. This CDR3 is built from 14 residues. From germline, CDR1 is SGHTA and CDR2 FQGNSA. CDR3 region: CASSSQRGNYEKYF. The DNA of the CDR3 is TGTGCCAGCAGCTCGCAGCGGGGGAACTACGAGAAGTACTTC.

This clonotype was detected many times. The rearrangement uses TRBV11-2 and TRBJ2-2; 11 nucleotides match TRBD2. This CDR3 region has 17 residues. V lost 5 bases and J lost 5; bases outside the gene matches: 10. From germline, CDR1 is SGHAT and CDR2 FQNNGV. In DNA form, the CDR3 reads TGTGCCAGCAGCCCTTCGCCCTTAGCGGGGGGGACCGGGGAGCTGTTTTTT. Residues: CASSPSPLAGGTGELFF.

This clonotype was observed at least ten times. The rearrangement links TRBV5-6 to TRBJ2-1; D may match TRBD1 or TRBD2 (5 bases each). Germline V gene data show CDR1 as SGHDT and CDR2 as YYEEEE. Trimming pared 8 bases from V and 7 bases from J, leaving 19 bases between. CDR3 length equals 14 residues. The CDR3 spells CARTRDPKRNEQFF. The CDR3 bases are TGTGCCAGAACCCGGGACCCAAAAAGAAATGAGCAGTTCTTC. The full variable domain, rest sourced from reference TRBV5-6 and TRBJ2-1, is DAGVTQSPTHLIKTRGQQVTLRCSPKSGHDTVSWYQQALGQGPQFIFQYYEEEERQRGNFPDRFSGHQFPNYSSELNVNALLLGDSALYLCARTRDPKRNEQFFGPGTRLTVL.